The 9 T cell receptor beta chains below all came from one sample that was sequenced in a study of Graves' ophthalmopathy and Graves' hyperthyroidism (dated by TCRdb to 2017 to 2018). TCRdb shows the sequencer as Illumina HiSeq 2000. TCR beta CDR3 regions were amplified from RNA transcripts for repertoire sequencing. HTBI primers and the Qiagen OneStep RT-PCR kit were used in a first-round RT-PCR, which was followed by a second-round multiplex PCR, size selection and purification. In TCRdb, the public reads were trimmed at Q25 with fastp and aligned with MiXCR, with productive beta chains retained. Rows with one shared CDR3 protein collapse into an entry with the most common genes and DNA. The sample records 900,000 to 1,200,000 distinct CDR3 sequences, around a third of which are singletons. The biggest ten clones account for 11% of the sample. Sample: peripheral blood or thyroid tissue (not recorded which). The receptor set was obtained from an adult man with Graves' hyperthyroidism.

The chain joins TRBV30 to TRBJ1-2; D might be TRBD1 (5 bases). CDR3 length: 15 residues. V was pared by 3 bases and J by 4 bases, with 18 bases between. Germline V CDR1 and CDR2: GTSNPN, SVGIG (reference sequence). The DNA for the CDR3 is TGTGCCTGGAGACCCTCCGGGACTATCCTCTATGGCTACACCTTC. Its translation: CAWRPSGTILYGYTF. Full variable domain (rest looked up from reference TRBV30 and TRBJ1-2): SQTIHQWPATLVQPVGSPLSLECTVEGTSNPNLYWYRQAAGRGLQLLFYSVGIGQISSEVPQNLSASRPQDRQFILSSKKLLLSDSGFYLCAWRPSGTILYGYTFGSGTRLTVV.

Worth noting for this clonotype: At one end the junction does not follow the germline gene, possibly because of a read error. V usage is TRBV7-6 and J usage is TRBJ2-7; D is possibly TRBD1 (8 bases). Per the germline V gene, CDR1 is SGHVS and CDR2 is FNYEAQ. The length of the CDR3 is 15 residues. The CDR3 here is CASSLGGGQDYEQYF. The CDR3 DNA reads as TGTGCCAGCAGTTTAGGGGGGGGACAGGACTACGAGCAGTACTTC.

CDR3 nucleotides: TGTGCCAGCCGGGGGACAGCAAATAGCAATCAGCCCCAGCATTTT. This gives the protein CASRGTANSNQPQHF. The chain combines TRBV2 with TRBJ1-5, with TRBD1 matching over 7 bases. The V gene's germline CDR1 is SNHLY and CDR2 FYNNEI. V shed 8 bases, J shed 0 bases, and the junction held 7 bases outside the gene matches. The CDR3 length is 15 residues.

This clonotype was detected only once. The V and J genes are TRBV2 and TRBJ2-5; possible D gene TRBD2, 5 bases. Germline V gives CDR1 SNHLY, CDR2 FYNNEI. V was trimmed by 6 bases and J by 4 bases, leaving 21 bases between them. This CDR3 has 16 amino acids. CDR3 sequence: CASRAVGSRKRETQYF. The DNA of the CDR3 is TGTGCCAGCAGAGCGGTAGGGAGTAGGAAGAGAGAGACCCAGTACTTC.

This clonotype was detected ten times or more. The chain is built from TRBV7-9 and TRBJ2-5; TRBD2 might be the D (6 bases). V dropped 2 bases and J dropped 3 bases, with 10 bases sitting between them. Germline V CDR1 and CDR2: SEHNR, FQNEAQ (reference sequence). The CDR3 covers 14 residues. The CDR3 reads CASSLFGGEETQYF. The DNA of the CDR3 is TGTGCCAGCAGCTTATTCGGGGGAGAAGAGACCCAGTACTTC.

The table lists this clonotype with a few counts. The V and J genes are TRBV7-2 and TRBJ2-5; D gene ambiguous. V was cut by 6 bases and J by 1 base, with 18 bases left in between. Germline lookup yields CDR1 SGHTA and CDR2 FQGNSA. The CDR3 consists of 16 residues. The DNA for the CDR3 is TGTGCCAGCAGAGGTACCCGCCCGAGCAGCCAAGAGACCCAGTACTTC. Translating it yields CASRGTRPSSQETQYF.

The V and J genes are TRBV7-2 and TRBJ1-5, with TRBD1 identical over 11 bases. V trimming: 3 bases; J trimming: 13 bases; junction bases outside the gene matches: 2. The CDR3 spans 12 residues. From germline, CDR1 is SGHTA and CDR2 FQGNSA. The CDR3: CASSFRDRGQHF. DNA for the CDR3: TGTGCCAGCAGCTTCCGGGACAGGGGGCAGCATTTT.

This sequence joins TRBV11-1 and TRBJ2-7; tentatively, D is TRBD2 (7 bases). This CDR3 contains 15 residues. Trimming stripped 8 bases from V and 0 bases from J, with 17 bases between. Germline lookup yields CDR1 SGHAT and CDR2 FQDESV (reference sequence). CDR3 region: CASGKGGVPSYEQYF. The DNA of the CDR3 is TGTGCCAGCGGCAAGGGGGGGGTTCCCTCCTACGAGCAGTACTTC.

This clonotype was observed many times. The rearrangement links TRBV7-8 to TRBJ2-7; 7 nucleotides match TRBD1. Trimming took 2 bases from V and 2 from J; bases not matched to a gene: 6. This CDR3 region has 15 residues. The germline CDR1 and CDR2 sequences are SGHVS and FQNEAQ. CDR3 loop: CASSLLGTATYEQYF. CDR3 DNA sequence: TGTGCCAGCAGCTTACTCGGGACAGCTACCTACGAGCAGTACTTC.